The TCR beta chain described here comes from a study of CD8 T cells in ankylosing spondylitis. The authors made TCR beta libraries by quantitative 5'-RACE with molecular barcodes. TCRdb ran MiXCR on the 5' RACE reads and lists one entry per CDR3 protein. The sample lists approximately 100,000 distinct CDR3 sequences; almost 8.5% were seen once. General study points: There were earlier reports of some motif variants in reactive arthritis synovial fluid and blood. From matched ankylosing spondylitis synovial fluid, disease-linked clones were reportedly recovered at significantly enriched levels. The study identified a TCR beta motif of 7 or 8 highly homologous variants that appeared characteristic of ankylosing spondylitis blood.

The germline CDR1 and CDR2 sequences are SEHNR and FQNEAQ (reference sequence). The CDR3 consists of 14 residues. V lost 5 bases, J lost 5 bases, and 6 bases stayed unmatched. In this sample, this clonotype turned up many times. Its antigen is unknown. The chain uses TRBV7-9 and TRBJ1-1; TRBD1 matches 9 bases. The sample was blood, either unsorted or a sorted T cell fraction (not recorded which). This TCR came from a male donor with ankylosing spondylitis or in good health (not recorded which). The CDR3 nucleotides are TGTGCCAGCAGCGCTACAGGGGGCTGGACTGAAGCTTTCTTT. It is translated as CASSATGGWTEAFF. Filled out from reference TRBV7-9 and TRBJ1-1, the complete variable domain reads DTGVSQNPRHKITKRGQNVTFRCDPISEHNRLYWYRQTLGQGPEFLTYFQNEAQLEKSRLLSDRFSAERPKGSFSTLEIQRTEQGDSAMYLCASSATGGWTEAFFGQGTRLTVV.